This T cell receptor beta chain is from a study of blood T cell repertoires in COVID-19. Study at large: Some COVID-19 samples were acute and others convalescent; all came from the United States, Italy and Spain. Sample material is recorded as cDNA or gDNA derived from T cells, B-cell-depleted T cells, or PBMCs.

Original analysis: For nucleated cells, counts were estimated from reference gene primer amplification. Measured with immunoSEQ multiplex PCR; TCRdb has only the in-frame clones, and not every one. The DNA gave D and trimming, while V, J and clone size come from that table. The sample contains 400,000 or so clones, around 89% of which appear only once. Germline values: CDR1 MNHEY, CDR2 SMNVEV (reference sequence). The CDR3 runs 11 residues. Trimming left V 8 bases short and J 4 bases short, with 9 bases between. Seattle researchers signed up patients amid active infection and tracked them longitudinally.

The chain links TRBV27 to TRBJ2-7; D unclear. The sample was peripheral blood. The TCR sequence derives from a woman between 40 and 55 years old with COVID-19, enrolled during active disease. The CDR3 loop reads CASGSRYEQYF. The CDR3 nucleotides are TGTGCCAGCGGGTCCAGGTACGAGCAGTACTTC.